This T cell receptor (beta chain) was profiled in a study of control samples from healthy donors and cancer patients. Trimming at V came to 5 bases and at J to 3 bases, leaving 0 bases not matched to a gene. The CDR3 totals 12 residues. Germline CDR1 is LGHNA and CDR2 is YNFKEQ. Sequencing was performed with immunoSEQ multiplex PCR; in TCRdb, only in-frame clones are kept and a portion is missing. The sample has about 96,000 clones; just over 90% are singletons. The TCR sequence derives from a man younger than 35 in good health. The sequenced sample was blood. V and J are TRBV4-2 and TRBJ1-1, with TRBD1 matching over 7 bases. This CDR3 reads CASSTGDTEAFF. In DNA, the CDR3 is TGTGCCAGCAGCACAGGGGACACTGAAGCTTTCTTT.